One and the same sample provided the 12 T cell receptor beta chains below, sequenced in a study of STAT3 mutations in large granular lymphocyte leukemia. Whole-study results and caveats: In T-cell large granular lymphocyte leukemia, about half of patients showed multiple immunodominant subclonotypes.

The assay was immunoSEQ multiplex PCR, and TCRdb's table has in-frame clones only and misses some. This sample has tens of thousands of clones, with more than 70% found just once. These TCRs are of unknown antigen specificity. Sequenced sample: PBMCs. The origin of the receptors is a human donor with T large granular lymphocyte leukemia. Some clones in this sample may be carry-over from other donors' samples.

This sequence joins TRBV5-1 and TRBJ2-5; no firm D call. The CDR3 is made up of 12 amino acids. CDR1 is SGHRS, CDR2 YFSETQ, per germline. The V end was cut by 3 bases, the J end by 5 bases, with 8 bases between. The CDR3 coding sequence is TGCGCCAGCAGCTCCCTCCTTGAGACCCAGTACTTC. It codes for CASSSLLETQYF.

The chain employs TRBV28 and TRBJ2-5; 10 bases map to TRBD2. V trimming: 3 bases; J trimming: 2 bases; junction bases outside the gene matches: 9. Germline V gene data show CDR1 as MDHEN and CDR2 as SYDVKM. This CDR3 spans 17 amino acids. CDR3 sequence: CASSFPSLAGMQETQYF. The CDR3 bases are TGTGCCAGCAGTTTTCCCTCACTAGCGGGGATGCAAGAGACCCAGTACTTC.

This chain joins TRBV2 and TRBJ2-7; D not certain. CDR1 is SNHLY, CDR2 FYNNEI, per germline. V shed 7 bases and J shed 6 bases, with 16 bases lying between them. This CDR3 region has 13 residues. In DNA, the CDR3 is TGTGCCAGCACTTTAGGGCCGAGTCGCGAGCAGTACGTC. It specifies CASTLGPSREQYV.

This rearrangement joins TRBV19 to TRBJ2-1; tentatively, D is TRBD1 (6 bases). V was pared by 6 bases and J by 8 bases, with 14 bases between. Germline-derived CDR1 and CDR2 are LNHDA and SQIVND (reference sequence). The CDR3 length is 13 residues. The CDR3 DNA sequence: TGTGCCAGTAGACTTACAGGGAACGATGAGCAGTTCTTC. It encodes CASRLTGNDEQFF.

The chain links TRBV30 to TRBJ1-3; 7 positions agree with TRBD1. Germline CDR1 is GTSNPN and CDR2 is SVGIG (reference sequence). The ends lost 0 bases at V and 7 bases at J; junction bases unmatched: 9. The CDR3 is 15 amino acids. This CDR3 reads CAWSVGQAGGNTIYF. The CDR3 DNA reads TGTGCCTGGAGTGTAGGACAGGCCGGAGGGAACACCATATATTTT.

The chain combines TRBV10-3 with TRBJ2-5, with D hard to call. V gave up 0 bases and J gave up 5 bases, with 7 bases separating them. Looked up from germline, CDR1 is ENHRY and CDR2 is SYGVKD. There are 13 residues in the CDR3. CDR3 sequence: CAISESIKETQYF. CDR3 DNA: TGTGCCATCAGTGAGTCGATCAAGGAGACCCAGTACTTC.

CDR3 in DNA: TGTGCCAGCTCGCCAGGGGATAGCAATCAGCCCCAGCATTTT. This sequence encodes CASSPGDSNQPQHF. The V gene is TRBV18, the J gene TRBJ1-5; maybe TRBD1 (6 bases). The germline V gene encodes CDR1 KGHSH and CDR2 LQKENI. This CDR3 is built from 14 residues. Trimming left V 6 bases short and J 0 bases short, with 9 bases between.

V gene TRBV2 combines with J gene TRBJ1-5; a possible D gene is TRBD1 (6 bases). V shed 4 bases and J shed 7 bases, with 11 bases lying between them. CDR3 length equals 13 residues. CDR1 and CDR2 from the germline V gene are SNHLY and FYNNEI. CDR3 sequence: CASSGGGAQPQHF. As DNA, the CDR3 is TGTGCCAGCAGTGGGGGGGGCGCGCAGCCCCAGCATTTT.

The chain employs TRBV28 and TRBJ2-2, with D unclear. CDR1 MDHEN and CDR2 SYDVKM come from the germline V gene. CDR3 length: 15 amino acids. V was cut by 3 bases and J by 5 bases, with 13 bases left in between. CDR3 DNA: TGTGCCAGCAGTTTCGGGCAGATCTTAACCGGGGAGCTGTTTTTT. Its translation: CASSFGQILTGELFF.

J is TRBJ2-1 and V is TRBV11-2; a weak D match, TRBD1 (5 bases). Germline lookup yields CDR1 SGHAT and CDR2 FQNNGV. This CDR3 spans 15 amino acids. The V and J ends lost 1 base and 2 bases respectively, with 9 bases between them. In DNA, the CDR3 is TGTGCCAGCAGCTTAGGGACAAGCACCTACAATGAGCAGTTCTTC. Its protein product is CASSLGTSTYNEQFF.

The CDR3 DNA is TGTGCCAGCAGAACCCCTCAAGAGACCCAGTACTTC. Its protein product is CASRTPQETQYF. The V gene is TRBV6-6, the J gene TRBJ2-5; D remains ambiguous. There are 12 residues in the CDR3. Germline assignment: CDR1 MNHNY and CDR2 SVGAGI (reference sequence). With 6 bases removed from V and 2 bases from J, the gap between germline ends came to 7 bases.

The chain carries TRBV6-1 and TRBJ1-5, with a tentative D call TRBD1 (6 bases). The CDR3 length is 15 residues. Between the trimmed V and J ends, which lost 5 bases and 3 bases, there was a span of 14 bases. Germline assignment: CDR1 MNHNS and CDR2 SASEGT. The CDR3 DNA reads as TGTGCCAGCAGTACAGGGTGGAATACCAATCAGCCCCAGCATTTT. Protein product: CASSTGWNTNQPQHF.